This T cell receptor beta chain was captured by sequencing in a study of regulatory T cells in long-lasting Graves disease. Germline values: CDR1 KGHDR, CDR2 SFDVKD. CDR3 size: 15 residues. Deletions cut 0 bases from V and 1 base from J, with 5 bases between. Time point indicated: persistent/refractory GD, antithyroid drugs over 5 years with positive TRAb. Isolated PBMC RNA provided the starting material for the TCR library. The TCR beta library used iRepertoire HTBI primers with Arm-PCR amplification of CDR3. In TCRdb, the multiplex PCR reads were re-called with MiXCR into one record per CDR3 protein. Of approximately 400,000 distinct CDR3 sequences listed, less than 25% are singletons.

J is TRBJ2-2 and V is TRBV24-1; D unresolved. The source is a female donor with Graves disease. Source: peripheral blood mononuclear cells (PBMCs), taken when the disease was refractory, from a patient treated with antithyroid drugs. The CDR3 sequence: CATSDLAENTGELFF. CDR3 in DNA: TGTGCCACCAGTGATTTGGCGGAGAACACCGGGGAGCTGTTTTTT.